This TCR beta chain was found in a study of blood T cell repertoires in COVID-19. Study as a whole: Acute and convalescent COVID-19 specimens originated in the United States, Italy and Spain.

TCRdb's copy holds only in-frame clones and misses some; the assay was immunoSEQ multiplex PCR. The sample comprises fewer than 250,000 clones, roughly nine tenths of which are singletons, and more than 0.95% rests with the top ten. Germline lookup yields CDR1 SGHVS and CDR2 FNYEAQ. V was pared by 1 base and J by 0 bases, with 21 bases of the junction left unmatched. The CDR3 spans 22 residues. Sequences were obtained from peripheral blood. The V gene is TRBV7-6, the J gene TRBJ2-3; 8 positions agree with TRBD1. This clonotype originated in a man aged 25-40 years with acute or convalescent COVID-19. The CDR3: CASSLGERDRQGSLSSTDTQYF. CDR3 sequence (DNA): TGTGCCAGCAGCTTAGGAGAGAGGGACAGGCAAGGCTCACTCTCTAGCACAGATACGCAGTATTTT.